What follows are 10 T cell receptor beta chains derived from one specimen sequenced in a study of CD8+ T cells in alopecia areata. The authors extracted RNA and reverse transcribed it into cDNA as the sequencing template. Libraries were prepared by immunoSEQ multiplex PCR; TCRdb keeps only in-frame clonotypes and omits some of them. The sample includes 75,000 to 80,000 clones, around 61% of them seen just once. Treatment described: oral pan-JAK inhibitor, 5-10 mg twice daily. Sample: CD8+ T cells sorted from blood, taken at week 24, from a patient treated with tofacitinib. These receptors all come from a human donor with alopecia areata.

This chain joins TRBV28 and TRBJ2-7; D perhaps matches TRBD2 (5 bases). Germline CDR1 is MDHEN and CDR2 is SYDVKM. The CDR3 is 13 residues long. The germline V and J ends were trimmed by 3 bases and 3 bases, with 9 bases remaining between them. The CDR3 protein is CASSLGRIYEQYF. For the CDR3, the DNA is TGTGCCAGCAGTTTGGGGAGAATCTACGAGCAGTACTTC.

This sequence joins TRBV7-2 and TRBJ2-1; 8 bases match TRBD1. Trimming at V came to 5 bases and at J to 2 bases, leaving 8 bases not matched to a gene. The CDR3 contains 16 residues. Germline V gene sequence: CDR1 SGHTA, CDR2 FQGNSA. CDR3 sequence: CASSAATGVPYNEQFF. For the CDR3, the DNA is TGTGCCAGCAGCGCAGCGACAGGGGTCCCCTACAATGAGCAGTTCTTC.

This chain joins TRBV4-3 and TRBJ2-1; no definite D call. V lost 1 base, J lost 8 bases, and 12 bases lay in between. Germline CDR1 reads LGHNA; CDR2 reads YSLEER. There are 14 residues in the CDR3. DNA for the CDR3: TGCGCCAGCAGCCAAGTACTGGGTATGCATGAGCAGTTCTTC. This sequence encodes CASSQVLGMHEQFF.

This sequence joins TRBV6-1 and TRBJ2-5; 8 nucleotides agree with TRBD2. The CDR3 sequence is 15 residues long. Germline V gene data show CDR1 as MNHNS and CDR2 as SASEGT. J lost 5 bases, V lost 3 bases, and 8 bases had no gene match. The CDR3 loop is CASSELAGEGETQYF. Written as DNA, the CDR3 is TGTGCCAGCAGTGAGCTAGCGGGTGAGGGGGAGACCCAGTACTTC.

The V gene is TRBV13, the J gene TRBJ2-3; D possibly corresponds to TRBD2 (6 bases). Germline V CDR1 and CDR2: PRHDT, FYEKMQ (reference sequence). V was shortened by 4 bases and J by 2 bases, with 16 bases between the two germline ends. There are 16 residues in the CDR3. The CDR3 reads CASSSTGTSYTDTQYF. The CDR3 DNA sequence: TGTGCCAGCAGCTCAACCGGGACTTCATACACAGATACGCAGTATTTT.

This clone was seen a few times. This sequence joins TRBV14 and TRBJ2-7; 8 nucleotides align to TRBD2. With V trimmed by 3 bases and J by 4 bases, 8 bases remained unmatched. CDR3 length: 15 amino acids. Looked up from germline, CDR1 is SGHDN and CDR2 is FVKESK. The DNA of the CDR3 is TGTGCCAGCAGCCATGGAGCGGGGGCCACTTACGAGCAGTACTTC. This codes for CASSHGAGATYEQYF.

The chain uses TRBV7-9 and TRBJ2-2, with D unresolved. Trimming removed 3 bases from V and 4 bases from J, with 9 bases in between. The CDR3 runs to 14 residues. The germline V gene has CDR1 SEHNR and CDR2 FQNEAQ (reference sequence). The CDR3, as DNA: TGTGCCAGCAGCTTTACTACCTCCACCGGGGAGCTGTTTTTT. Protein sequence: CASSFTTSTGELFF.

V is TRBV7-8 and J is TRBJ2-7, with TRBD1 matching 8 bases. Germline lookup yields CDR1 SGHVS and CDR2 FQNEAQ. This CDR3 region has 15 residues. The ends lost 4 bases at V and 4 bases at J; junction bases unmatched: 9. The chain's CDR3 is CASSWGTGLYYEQYF. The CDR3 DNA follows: TGTGCCAGCAGCTGGGGGACAGGACTTTATTACGAGCAGTACTTC.

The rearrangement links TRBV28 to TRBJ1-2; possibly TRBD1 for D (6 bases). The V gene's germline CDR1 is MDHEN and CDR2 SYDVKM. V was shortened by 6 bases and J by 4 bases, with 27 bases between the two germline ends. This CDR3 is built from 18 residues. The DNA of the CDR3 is TGTGCCAGCAGCTCCGCCCGCTTGGGGGCAGGGATCCTCTATGGCTACACCTTC. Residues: CASSSARLGAGILYGYTF.

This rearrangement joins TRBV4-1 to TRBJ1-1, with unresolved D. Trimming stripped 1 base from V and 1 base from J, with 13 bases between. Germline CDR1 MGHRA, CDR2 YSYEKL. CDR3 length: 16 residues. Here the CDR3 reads CASSQAVLGWNTEAFF. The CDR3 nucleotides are TGCGCCAGCAGCCAAGCGGTATTAGGGTGGAACACTGAAGCTTTCTTT.